The clone carrying this T cell receptor beta chain was seen many times. This sample is drawn from a study of T-cell reconstitution after alpha-beta-depleted transplantation in children. Preparation of the TCRbeta library used unique molecular identifiers. From the PCR reads, TCRdb called clonotypes with MiXCR, one entry per CDR3 protein. The sample lists 150,000 to 200,000 distinct CDR3 sequences, over 5.5% occurring once. Germline V lookup: CDR1 LGHNA, CDR2 YSLEER. V shed 2 bases and J shed 1 base, with 9 bases lying between them. This CDR3 spans 15 amino acids. The genes are TRBV4-3 and TRBJ2-1; D remains unclear. The specimen comprised PBMCs from the stem cell graft donor, sampled from the stem cell graft. This receptor was obtained from a human donor who donated a stem cell graft to a child with Wiskott-Aldrich syndrome. The CDR3 sequence is CASSQLRSSYNEQFF. For the CDR3, the DNA is TGCGCCAGCAGCCAATTGAGGTCATCCTACAATGAGCAGTTCTTC.